Given below is one T cell receptor beta chain in context. These data come from a study of blood T cell repertoires in COVID-19. On the study more broadly: From the United States, Italy and Spain came samples of acute and convalescent COVID-19. PBMCs, B-cell-depleted T cells, or T cells were the source of the cDNA or gDNA that made up the material.

Source study methods: Reference gene primer amplification gave estimated nucleated cell counts. Only in-frame clones appear in the TCRdb table, and some are missing; sequencing was by immunoSEQ multiplex PCR. V and J calls and clone size are copied from that table; D and trimming were computed from the DNA. This sample yields hundreds of thousands of clones, of which roughly 88% are seen a single time; roughly 1.4% belongs to the top ten. Trimming took 2 bases from V and 4 from J; bases not matched to a gene: 5. The CDR3 is 15 amino acids. In germline, CDR1 is SGHNT, CDR2 YYREEE (reference sequence).

The clonotype originates from a woman in her thirties with active or convalescent COVID-19. The chain links TRBV5-4 to TRBJ2-2, with 7 nucleotides matching TRBD1. The sequencing sample was made of peripheral blood. CDR3 sequence reads: CASSFGTDLTGELFF. Written as DNA, the CDR3 is TGTGCCAGCAGCTTCGGGACAGACCTCACCGGGGAGCTGTTTTTT.